These 3 T cell receptor beta chains share one sample of origin, sequenced in a study of cytomegalovirus exposure and HLA in healthy donors. Profiled with immunoSEQ multiplex PCR; TCRdb holds only in-frame clones, not every one. The sample has about 190,000 clones, about 84% seen once. The material sequenced was PBMCs. These receptors came from a woman aged 18-35 years in good health and CMV-seronegative.

V and J are TRBV7-6 and TRBJ1-6; 10 nucleotides line up with TRBD1. Germline V lookup: CDR1 SGHVS, CDR2 FNYEAQ. Trimming removed 6 bases from V and 7 bases from J; junction bases left unmatched: 9. The CDR3 runs to 16 residues. The CDR3 nucleotides read TGTGCCAGCAGTCAGACCGACAGGGGGCAAAATTCACCCCTCCACTTT. Translation gives CASSQTDRGQNSPLHF. Drawing the rest from reference TRBV7-6 and TRBJ1-6, the complete variable domain is GAGVSQSPRYKVTKRGQDVALRCDPISGHVSLYWYRQALGQGPEFLTYFNYEAQQDKSGLPNDRFSAERPEGSISTLTIQRTEQRDSAMYRCASSQTDRGQNSPLHFGNGTRLTVT.

The chain carries TRBV6-1 and TRBJ2-6; 8 nucleotides agree with TRBD2. Germline CDR1 reads MNHNS; CDR2 reads SASEGT. This CDR3 spans 15 amino acids. The V gene end was trimmed by 4 bases and the J gene end by 2 bases; junction bases not matched to a gene: 1. CDR3: CASSATSAGANVLTF. CDR3 sequence (DNA): TGTGCCAGCAGTGCGACTAGCGCTGGGGCCAACGTCCTGACTTTC.

The chain links TRBV5-1 to TRBJ2-3; TRBD2 matches 12 bases. CDR1 is SGHRS, CDR2 YFSETQ, per germline. V lost 4 bases, J lost 5 bases, and 5 bases stayed unmatched. The length of the CDR3 is 15 residues. The CDR3 DNA follows: TGCGCCAGCAGCGCCGGACTAGCGGGACTAGATACGCAGTATTTT. Protein sequence: CASSAGLAGLDTQYF.